These 14 T cell receptor beta chains were sequenced from one sample in a study of cytomegalovirus exposure and HLA in healthy donors. PCR was performed using 60 Vbeta and 13 Jbeta primers. Produced via immunoSEQ multiplex PCR; TCRdb's table is partial and in-frame only. The data contain about 80,000 clones, approximately 65% of them seen just once; the ten biggest clones take up 4.4%. Sequenced: PBMCs. These receptor sequences come from a male donor in good health and CMV-seropositive.

The table lists this clone with a few counts. The chain is built from TRBV15 and TRBJ2-3; 9 bases match TRBD1. The CDR3 contains 16 residues. The J segment lost 6 bases and the V segment lost 3 bases, leaving 10 bases of the junction unmatched. Germline values: CDR1 LNHNV, CDR2 YYDKDF (reference sequence). CDR3 sequence reads: CATSSLPGTGLDTQYF. CDR3 nucleotide sequence: TGTGCCACCAGCAGCCTCCCCGGGACAGGGTTGGATACGCAGTATTTT.

There are a few counts of this clone. This chain joins TRBV4-3 and TRBJ1-4; D gene unclear. CDR1 is LGHNA and CDR2 is YSLEER in the germline V gene. Trimming removed 0 bases at V and 8 bases at J, with 16 bases between. The CDR3 is 16 amino acids. In DNA, the CDR3 is TGCGCCAGCAGCCAAGATTTGAACAGTGGTAGGGAAAAACTGTTTTTT. This gives the protein CASSQDLNSGREKLFF.

CDR3 DNA: TGTGCCAGCATCGGGACAATTGGAAACACCATATATTTT. Protein: CASIGTIGNTIYF. This chain joins TRBV28 and TRBJ1-3; D might be TRBD1 (6 bases). V dropped 7 bases and J dropped 3 bases, with 10 bases sitting between them. The CDR3 has 13 amino acids. Per germline, CDR1 MDHEN and CDR2 SYDVKM.

This chain links TRBV7-2 with TRBJ2-5, with D possibly matching TRBD2 (6 bases). Germline V lookup: CDR1 SGHTA, CDR2 FQGNSA. This CDR3 region has 13 residues. V dropped 4 bases and J dropped 2 bases, with 8 bases sitting between them. The CDR3 nucleotides are TGTGCCAGCAGCTCGAGCGGGCAAGAGACCCAGTACTTC. Protein: CASSSSGQETQYF.

The chain joins TRBV29-1 to TRBJ1-3; D is unresolved. Trimming cost V 0 bases and J 2 bases, with 11 bases left between them. Germline CDR1 is SQVTM and CDR2 is ANQGSEA. This CDR3 has 15 amino acids. The CDR3 sequence: CSVEDPKQPGNTIYF. In DNA, the CDR3 is TGCAGCGTTGAAGATCCGAAACAGCCTGGAAACACCATATATTTT.

The V call is TRBV6-5, the J call TRBJ2-5, with 8 bases that match TRBD1. After removal of 1 base from V and 3 bases from J, the junction contained 7 bases not matched to a gene. CDR1 and CDR2 from the germline V gene are MNHEY and SVGAGI. This CDR3 contains 16 residues. The CDR3 spells CASSYYGQGGKETQYF. As DNA, the CDR3 is TGTGCCAGCAGTTACTACGGACAGGGTGGAAAAGAGACCCAGTACTTC.

The rearrangement links TRBV30 to TRBJ2-5; D gene unclear. Germline CDR1 GTSNPN, CDR2 SVGIG (reference sequence). Trimming removed 2 bases at V and 4 bases at J, with 11 bases between. This CDR3 region has 13 residues. The CDR3 sequence: CAWSRGFRETQYF. CDR3 nucleotide sequence: TGTGCCTGGAGTCGAGGTTTTAGAGAGACCCAGTACTTC.

This chain joins TRBV6-5 and TRBJ2-7; D is uncertain. The ends were cut back, 6 bases at V and 0 bases at J, with 12 bases in the middle. Germline CDR1 reads MNHEY; CDR2 reads SVGAGI. The CDR3 is 14 residues long. The CDR3, as DNA: TGTGCCAGCAGATACACACAAAGCTCCTACGAGCAGTACTTC. Translation: CASRYTQSSYEQYF.

The chain couples TRBV28 to TRBJ2-1; 9 nucleotides agree with TRBD2. The CDR3 length is 12 residues. After removal of 3 bases from V and 12 bases from J, the junction contained 3 bases not matched to a gene. Per germline, CDR1 MDHEN and CDR2 SYDVKM. As DNA, the CDR3 is TGTGCCAGCAGTTTCTCAGCGGGGGGGCAGTTCTTC. It encodes CASSFSAGGQFF.

This chain joins TRBV6-1 and TRBJ1-6; D gene uncertain. Between the trimmed V and J ends, which lost 2 bases and 8 bases, there was a span of 16 bases. Per the germline V gene, CDR1 is MNHNS and CDR2 is SASEGT. This CDR3 has 16 residues. CDR3 coding DNA: TGTGCCAGCAGTGAATCAAAGAATATCGGAGATTCACCCCTCCACTTT. This translates into CASSESKNIGDSPLHF.

CDR3 protein: CASSVQGGGNTIYF. In DNA, the CDR3 is TGCGCCAGCAGTGTTCAGGGAGGGGGAAACACCATATATTTT. The rearrangement uses TRBV10-1 and TRBJ1-3; TRBD1 might be the D (5 bases). The CDR3 spans 14 residues. The V gene's germline CDR1 is WNHNN and CDR2 SYGVQD (reference sequence). Between the trimmed V and J ends, which lost 4 bases and 4 bases, there was a span of 11 bases.

This clone was counted a few times. This chain connects TRBV5-1 to TRBJ2-5; 8 bases match TRBD2. The CDR3 has 14 residues. The ends lost 5 bases at V and 4 bases at J; junction bases unmatched: 7. CDR1 and CDR2 (germline): SGHRS, YFSETQ. The CDR3 loop reads CASRPGGEGETQYF. The DNA for the CDR3 is TGCGCCAGCAGACCGGGGGGGGAAGGAGAGACCCAGTACTTC. Full variable domain (outside the CDR3, taken from reference TRBV5-1 and TRBJ2-5): KAGVTQTPRYLIKTRGQQVTLSCSPISGHRSVSWYQQTPGQGLQFLFEYFSETQRNKGNFPGRFSGRQFSNSRSEMNVSTLELGDSALYLCASRPGGEGETQYFGPGTRLLVL.

The genes are TRBV10-3 and TRBJ2-3, with 7 positions matching TRBD2. The CDR3 runs to 12 residues. The ends lost 3 bases at V and 6 bases at J; junction bases unmatched: 0. Germline CDR1 reads ENHRY; CDR2 reads SYGVKD. CDR3 sequence: CAISELADTQYF. CDR3 nucleotide sequence: TGTGCCATCAGTGAACTAGCGGATACGCAGTATTTT.

This clone has only one observation. This chain connects TRBV5-4 to TRBJ2-4; 7 bases fit TRBD1. V was pared by 4 bases and J by 1 base, with 11 bases of the junction left unmatched. The CDR3 sequence is 17 residues long. The germline gives CDR1 SGHNT, CDR2 YYREEE (reference sequence). CDR3 sequence reads: CASSREGAGGAKNIQYF. As DNA, the CDR3 is TGTGCCAGCAGCCGAGAGGGGGCGGGCGGGGCCAAAAACATTCAGTACTTC.